This T cell receptor (beta chain) originates from a study of shared clonotypes between healthy human individuals. TCRdb's copy holds only in-frame clones and misses some; the assay was immunoSEQ multiplex PCR. Here the sample spans about 1.5 million clones, 95% to 99% being singletons. Points on this clone: The antigen is unknown.

V trimming: 2 bases; J trimming: 10 bases; junction bases outside the gene matches: 15. The CDR3 is 17 residues long. Germline-derived CDR1 and CDR2 are KGHSH and LQKENI. Donors were healthy HIV-negative adults without recently reported acute infections or vaccinations. Investigators divided CD4+ cells into CD45RA+ naive and CD45RA-negative memory subsets. Study outcomes and limitations: Non-shared clonotypes showed lower generation probabilities than clonotypes common to all four donors. Naive subsets tended to show greater estimated richness than memory subsets.

The chain is built from TRBV18 and TRBJ2-1; 9 bases map to TRBD2. The sample consisted of naive CD4+ T cells sorted from blood. The subset here: CD45RA+ positively selected. The receptor's source is a man under 40 in good health. CDR3 amino acids: CASSPVNLAGSRGEQFF. CDR3 DNA sequence: TGTGCCAGCTCACCAGTAAACCTAGCGGGATCCCGAGGAGAGCAGTTCTTC.